Listed below are T cell receptor beta chains from one sample, sequenced in a study of blood T cell repertoires in COVID-19. TCRdb keeps only in-frame clones here, not all; method: immunoSEQ multiplex PCR. The table includes about 170,000 clones, around 88% detected once. The sequenced material came from PBMCs or T cells enriched from blood (not recorded which). The source is a woman in her forties or fifties in a cohort exposed to, infected with or recovered from COVID-19 (not recorded which). Both conserved end residues are part of each CDR3. A D gene is named only where the DNA matches it firmly. Size is stated for part of the rows, as once, few or many counts, or as a class when the clone is expanded.

size | D | J | V | CDR3 | DNA
NA | NA | TRBJ2-1 | TRBV30 | CAWTSWSSYNEQFF | TGTGCCTGGACTTCTTGGAGCTCCTACAATGAGCAGTTCTTC
NA | TRBD1 | TRBJ1-2 | TRBV4-1 | CASSQDRGRRGYTF | TGCGCCAGCAGCCAAGACAGGGGGAGGAGAGGCTACACCTTC
NA | NA | TRBJ1-2 | TRBV29-1 | CSVGESYGYTF | TGCAGCGTTGGGGAGAGCTATGGCTACACCTTC
NA | NA | TRBJ2-1 | TRBV5-4 | CASRDPRQSSYNEQFF | TGTGCCAGCAGGGACCCTAGACAGAGCTCCTACAATGAGCAGTTCTTC
NA | TRBD1 | TRBJ1-5 | TRBV7-8 | CASSLEGQGWDQPQHF | TGTGCCAGCAGCTTAGAGGGACAGGGGTGGGATCAGCCCCAGCATTTT
NA | NA | TRBJ2-2 | TRBV2 | CASSDYDTGELFF | TGTGCCAGCAGTGATTATGACACCGGGGAGCTGTTTTTT
NA | NA | TRBJ1-4 | TRBV7-6 | CASSLSDSGRGNEKLFF | TGTGCCAGCAGCTTATCGGATTCGGGCAGGGGCAATGAAAAACTGTTTTTT
few | TRBD2 | TRBJ2-3 | TRBV5-5 | CASTGGGGPSTDTQYF | TGTGCCAGCACCGGGGGGGGCGGGCCGAGCACAGATACGCAGTATTTT
NA | NA | TRBJ1-5 | TRBV3-1/TRBV3-2 | CASSQDRAGNQPQHF | TGTGCCAGCAGCCAAGATAGGGCAGGGAATCAGCCCCAGCATTTT
NA | NA | TRBJ2-7 | TRBV19 | CASSMGGAFYEQYF | TGTGCCAGTAGTATGGGCGGGGCTTTCTACGAGCAGTACTTC